This T cell receptor beta chain comes out of a study of T cells in Graves' hyperthyroidism and ophthalmopathy. Trimming took off 3 bases at V and 4 bases at J, with 10 bases between the two ends. This CDR3 has 13 residues. Looked up from germline, CDR1 is DFQATT and CDR2 is SNEGSKA (reference sequence). PBMCs were collected from an approximately 9 ml volume of fresh peripheral blood. The table lists this clonotype with many counts. The CDR3 regions of TCR beta were amplified from RNA transcripts. The study used the HTBI primer set for a first-round RT-PCR of the TCR CDR3. TCRdb used MiXCR to reprocess the multiplex PCR reads, holding one entry per CDR3 protein. There are a few hundred thousand distinct CDR3 sequences in the sample; approximately 16% occur only once, and roughly 29% lies in the top ten.

Material for sequencing was blood. The sequence came from a woman in her 30s with Graves' ophthalmopathy. This rearrangement joins TRBV20-1 to TRBJ1-5; TRBD1 is a possible D gene (5 bases). The CDR3 DNA is TGCAGTGCTAGTCAGGGAGTTAATCAGCCCCAGCATTTT. Translation gives CSASQGVNQPQHF.